This TCR beta chain emerged from a study of cytomegalovirus exposure and HLA in healthy donors. The study ran its PCR with 60 Vbeta and 13 Jbeta primers. Using immunoSEQ multiplex PCR, the repertoire was profiled, and TCRdb retains in-frame clones only, with some absent. Of nearly 200,000 clones in the sample, more than 75% are singletons; the top ten hold 5.5% to 7.5%. Germline V gives CDR1 SGHDN, CDR2 FVKESK. The ends lost 4 bases at V and 4 bases at J; junction bases unmatched: 1. The CDR3 extends over 15 amino acids. The source material was PBMCs. The TCR comes from a woman aged 45-65 years in good health and CMV-seropositive. The rearrangement uses TRBV14 and TRBJ2-1; TRBD2 agrees at 13 bases. The CDR3 DNA reads as TGTGCCAGCAGCCCGGGACTAGCGGGGTACAATGAGCAGTTCTTC. Translating gives CASSPGLAGYNEQFF.